This T cell receptor beta chain was sequenced for a study of T cell repertoires in cytomegalovirus infection. Study information: In the study, CMV epitopes included recently identified HLA-C-restricted and well-studied HLA-B-restricted ones. Overall study findings and caveats: Of the TCR beta families, the public ones yielded a cumulative frequency that identified carriers of CMV plus the relevant HLA. Clonotype analysis showed dominance of the ex vivo response by HLA-C-restricted CMV-specific TCR beta clonotypes.

Notes on this clonotype: Its antigen is as yet unknown.

Germline-derived CDR1 and CDR2 are MNHNY and SVGAGI (reference sequence). The length of the CDR3 is 15 residues. Trimming shortened V by 7 bases and J by 4 bases, and 17 bases separated the two germline ends. TCRdb processed the reads anew with MiXCR; each CDR3 protein has one entry. The table includes 640,000 or so distinct CDR3 sequences, around 32% detected once. This sample comprised cultured PBMCs, obtained from culture after CMV antigen stimulation. This sequence was found in a human donor in good health (CMV status not recorded). Some clones in this sample may be carry-over from other donors' samples. The J gene is TRBJ2-1, the V gene TRBV6-6; D call uncertain. The CDR3 sequence is CASIIGIGPYNEQFF. CDR3 in DNA: TGTGCCAGCATTATAGGGATTGGGCCATACAATGAGCAGTTCTTC.